This TCR beta chain was captured in a study of cytomegalovirus exposure and HLA in healthy donors. Study-wide findings and caveats: Analysis was carried out at a later point, and it linked a missense DCLRE1C variant to TCR beta V- and J-gene trimming. Another analysis was done later, and it associated 16,951 TCR beta sequences with HLA alleles at 0.05 false discovery rate.

Trimming took off 4 bases at V and 5 bases at J, with 11 bases between the two ends. The germline V gene has CDR1 SNHLY and CDR2 FYNNEI. This CDR3 is built from 13 residues. A multiplex PCR was run with 60 Vbeta primers and 13 Jbeta primers. Sequencing was performed with immunoSEQ multiplex PCR; in TCRdb, only in-frame clones are kept and a portion is missing. Among approximately 70,000 clones, 70% to 80% were seen once, and the ten largest hold roughly 10%. In regard to this clone: Its cognate antigen is unknown.

V gene TRBV2 combines with J gene TRBJ1-2, with D perhaps matching TRBD1 (6 bases). The source is a woman in her fifties or sixties in good health and CMV-seropositive. Material for sequencing was PBMCs. The CDR3 DNA reads as TGTGCCAGCAGTGGACAGGAGCGTTATGGCTACACCTTC. It encodes CASSGQERYGYTF.